The 27 T cell receptor beta chains below come from one sample, sequenced in a study of CD4 T cell repertoires in COVID-19. The memory T cells were sequenced right after ex vivo isolation, without culture. Measured with immunoSEQ multiplex PCR; TCRdb has only the in-frame clones, and not every one. The sample shows tens of thousands of clones, roughly 87% of them seen only once. The material sequenced was central memory CD4+ T cells from blood, taken before the COVID-19 pandemic. Every receptor here comes from a human donor who had COVID-19.

This sequence joins TRBV9 and TRBJ1-2; 9 bases agree with TRBD1. This CDR3 is built from 15 residues. The ends lost 4 bases at V and 5 bases at J; junction bases unmatched: 9. Germline lookup yields CDR1 SGDLS and CDR2 YYNGEE. CDR3 region: CASSTRDRDAYGYTF. The CDR3 bases are TGTGCCAGCAGCACCCGGGACAGGGACGCTTATGGCTACACCTTC.

The chain carries TRBV7-2 and TRBJ1-4; D uncertain. Between the trimmed V and J ends, which lost 5 bases and 7 bases, there was a span of 11 bases. The germline gives CDR1 SGHTA, CDR2 FQGNSA. The CDR3 extends over 13 amino acids. The chain's CDR3 is CASSPRRAEKLFF. Here the CDR3 DNA reads TGTGCCAGCAGCCCGCGAAGAGCTGAAAAACTGTTTTTT.

The J gene is TRBJ2-7, the V gene TRBV10-3, with TRBD1 matching over 9 bases. Trimming removed 6 bases from V and 4 bases from J; junction bases left unmatched: 10. This CDR3 has 15 residues. Germline CDR1 ENHRY, CDR2 SYGVKD. The CDR3 loop reads CAIRATGGDSYEQYF. The CDR3 coding sequence is TGTGCCATCAGAGCTACAGGGGGCGATTCTTACGAGCAGTACTTC.

The CDR3 DNA reads as TGCGCCAGCAGCCGTTTCGGGGAGAATTCACCCCTCCACTTT. Its protein is CASSRFGENSPLHF. This rearrangement joins TRBV4-1 to TRBJ1-6; D not resolved. CDR3 length: 14 amino acids. Trimming removed 4 bases at V and 7 bases at J, with 11 bases between. CDR1 and CDR2 from the germline V gene are MGHRA and YSYEKL.

The chain has TRBV2 and TRBJ1-2; 7 nucleotides align to TRBD1. Germline V gene sequence: CDR1 SNHLY, CDR2 FYNNEI. V shed 6 bases and J 8 bases; nucleotides not matched to a gene: 15. The CDR3 has 15 residues. CDR3 region: CASRGDTEGARGYTF. The CDR3 nucleotides read TGTGCCAGCAGGGGCGATACAGAGGGGGCGCGAGGCTACACCTTC.

The chain couples TRBV6-6 to TRBJ2-2; the D is unclear. In germline, CDR1 is MNHNY, CDR2 SVGAGI (reference sequence). Deletions cut 0 bases from V and 7 bases from J, with 3 bases between. The CDR3 extends over 12 amino acids. CDR3 nucleotides: TGTGCCAGCAGTTACTCCTTCGGGGAGCTGTTTTTT. Translating gives CASSYSFGELFF.

This clone was seen more than once but under ten times. V and J are TRBV7-9 and TRBJ1-3, with 8 nucleotides matching TRBD1. CDR1 is SEHNR, CDR2 FQNEAQ, per germline (reference sequence). J gave up 4 bases and V 11 bases, and 13 bases lay outside the gene matches. This CDR3 spans 15 amino acids. CDR3 protein: CAGGPDRVSGNTIYF. The CDR3 nucleotides read TGTGCCGGAGGGCCGGACAGGGTATCAGGAAACACCATATATTTT.

A single count supports this clone. The chain links TRBV11-2 to TRBJ1-2; the D is unclear. Germline loops: CDR1 SGHAT, CDR2 FQNNGV. This CDR3 contains 13 residues. V was cut by 1 base and J by 4 bases, with 7 bases left in between. CDR3 residues: CASSLGQAYGYTF. CDR3 nucleotides: TGTGCCAGCAGCTTAGGCCAGGCCTATGGCTACACCTTC. The variable domain in full, completed from reference TRBV11-2 and TRBJ1-2, reads EAGVAQSPRYKIIEKRQSVAFWCNPISGHATLYWYQQILGQGPKLLIQFQNNGVVDDSQLPKDRFSAERLKGVDSTLKIQPAKLEDSAVYLCASSLGQAYGYTFGSGTRLTVV.

The rearrangement joins TRBV4-2 to TRBJ2-7; 8 bases match TRBD2. The CDR3 is made up of 17 amino acids. Germline V gene sequence: CDR1 LGHNA, CDR2 YNFKEQ. V dropped 0 bases and J dropped 0; count of bases not matched to a gene: 7. The CDR3 DNA reads TGTGCCAGCAGCCAAGAACCGCAGCGGGAGAGCTCCTACGAGCAGTACTTC. Protein sequence: CASSQEPQRESSYEQYF.

There are a few counts of this clone. This CDR3 is CASSLANGQLTSGNTIYF. The CDR3 DNA follows: TGTGCCAGCAGCTTGGCCAATGGACAGCTAACTTCTGGAAACACCATATATTTT. The V gene is TRBV5-4, the J gene TRBJ1-3; D may be TRBD1 (6 bases). CDR3 length: 18 residues. Germline V lookup: CDR1 SGHNT, CDR2 YYREEE (reference sequence). The V and J ends lost 0 bases and 1 base respectively, with 17 bases between them. Supplemented by reference TRBV5-4 and TRBJ1-3, the full variable domain reads ETGVTQSPTHLIKTRGQQVTLRCSSQSGHNTVSWYQQALGQGPQFIFQYYREEENGRGNFPPRFSGLQFPNYSSELNVNALELDDSALYLCASSLANGQLTSGNTIYFGEGSWLTVV.

This chain uses TRBV6-1 with TRBJ1-2; tentative D call: TRBD1 (5 bases). Germline V lookup: CDR1 MNHNS, CDR2 SASEGT. V was pared by 0 bases and J by 5 bases, with 13 bases between. The CDR3 is 15 amino acids. The CDR3 loop is CASSEAPGKVYGYTF. DNA of the CDR3: TGTGCCAGCAGTGAAGCACCAGGGAAGGTATATGGCTACACCTTC.

V usage is TRBV18 and J usage is TRBJ1-1, with 9 bases lining up with TRBD1. The CDR3 contains 15 residues. Germline V CDR1 and CDR2: KGHSH, LQKENI. V was clipped by 3 bases and J by 2 bases; unmatched bases: 4. The CDR3 loop is CASSPTTGGNTEAFF. The CDR3 region has the DNA TGTGCCAGCTCACCTACAACAGGGGGCAACACTGAAGCTTTCTTT. Looking up the rest from reference TRBV18 and TRBJ1-1 gives the full variable domain: NAGVMQNPRHLVRRRGQEARLRCSPMKGHSHVYWYRQLPEEGLKFMVYLQKENIIDESGMPKERFSAEFPKEGPSILRIQQVVRGDSAAYFCASSPTTGGNTEAFFGQGTRLTVV.

This clone was detected only once. The chain carries TRBV19 and TRBJ1-1, with TRBD1 identical over 8 bases. This CDR3 region has 13 residues. After removal of 9 bases from V and 4 bases from J, the junction contained 7 bases not matched to a gene. In germline, CDR1 is LNHDA, CDR2 SQIVND (reference sequence). CDR3 sequence (DNA): TGTGCCAGCTCTCAGGGGGCAAGCACTGAAGCTTTCTTT. As protein: CASSQGASTEAFF.

V is TRBV6-1 and J is TRBJ1-2; no clear D. The germline V gene encodes CDR1 MNHNS and CDR2 SASEGT. Trimming took off 7 bases at V and 7 bases at J, with 13 bases between the two ends. The CDR3 totals 12 residues. CDR3 nucleotide sequence: TGTGCCAGCATCCTAGTCACCTCTGGCTACACCTTC. It codes for CASILVTSGYTF.

The chain couples TRBV10-3 to TRBJ2-7, with D perhaps matching TRBD1 (7 bases). CDR1 is ENHRY and CDR2 is SYGVKD in the germline V gene. The germline V and J ends were trimmed by 7 bases and 3 bases, with 13 bases remaining between them. CDR3 length: 13 residues. The CDR3 here is CAINPGGGYEQYF. In DNA form, the CDR3 reads TGTGCCATCAATCCAGGGGGAGGCTACGAGCAGTACTTC.

V is TRBV12-5 and J is TRBJ2-7, with TRBD2 matching 7 bases. Germline V CDR1 and CDR2: LGHNT, FRNRAP. The CDR3 totals 13 residues. Unmatched junction bases numbered 4, after V lost 3 bases and J lost 5 bases. DNA of the CDR3: TGTGCTAGTGGTTTTTGGGGGGGAAACGAGCAGTACTTC. Translation: CASGFWGGNEQYF.

The rearrangement joins TRBV5-1 to TRBJ2-2; D might be TRBD1 (6 bases). From germline, CDR1 is SGHRS and CDR2 YFSETQ. This CDR3 region has 15 residues. Trimming stripped 4 bases from V and 1 base from J, with 11 bases between. The DNA of the CDR3 is TGCGCCAGCAGCCCCTCGGACAGGAACACCGGGGAGCTGTTTTTT. The encoded protein is CASSPSDRNTGELFF.

The V call is TRBV15, the J call TRBJ1-1; TRBD1 matches at 9 bases. Germline assignment: CDR1 LNHNV and CDR2 YYDKDF (reference sequence). The CDR3 contains 17 residues. J gave up 3 bases and V 2 bases, and 10 bases lay outside the gene matches. CDR3 DNA: TGTGCCACCAGCAGACCCTCTCCGGGACAGGGATACACTGAAGCTTTCTTT. It specifies CATSRPSPGQGYTEAFF.

This chain joins TRBV2 and TRBJ2-1; 8 bases line up with TRBD1. V lost 4 bases and J lost 12; bases outside the gene matches: 5. The CDR3 runs to 12 residues. Germline V gene sequence: CDR1 SNHLY, CDR2 FYNNEI. CDR3 region: CASSGRGRGQFF. In DNA form, the CDR3 reads TGTGCCAGCAGTGGCAGGGGGCGAGGGCAGTTCTTC.

The table lists this clone with a count of one. This chain uses TRBV2 with TRBJ2-5; TRBD2 agrees at 9 bases. The CDR3 loop spans 14 amino acids. The ends lost 0 bases at V and 5 bases at J; junction bases unmatched: 1. Germline CDR1 reads SNHLY; CDR2 reads FYNNEI. CDR3 coding DNA: TGTGCCAGCAGTGAAGCTCTAGCGGGGGAGACCCAGTACTTC. Translating it yields CASSEALAGETQYF.

The chain combines TRBV6-1 with TRBJ2-7; D may be TRBD2 (5 bases). Trimming cost V 1 base and J 4 bases, with 11 bases left between them. This CDR3 contains 14 residues. Germline CDR1 reads MNHNS; CDR2 reads SASEGT. CDR3 DNA sequence: TGTGCCAGCAGTGAAGGTCGGCGGGCATACGAGCAGTACTTC. It specifies CASSEGRRAYEQYF.

There are a few counts of this clone. The chain links TRBV28 to TRBJ1-1; 8 bases fit TRBD1. The germline V gene encodes CDR1 MDHEN and CDR2 SYDVKM. The CDR3 runs 17 residues. The V and J ends lost 1 base and 0 bases, in that order; junction bases with no gene match: 7. Here the CDR3 reads CASSLLGAGGMNTEAFF. CDR3 bases: TGTGCCAGCAGTTTATTAGGTGCAGGGGGCATGAACACTGAAGCTTTCTTT.

The chain is built from TRBV10-2 and TRBJ2-5; no clear D. In germline, CDR1 is WSHSY, CDR2 SAAADI. The V end lost 7 bases, the J end lost 5 bases, and 20 bases lay between the germline ends. The CDR3 has 15 residues. Here the CDR3 DNA reads TGCGCCAGCACCCCTCGGTATGGTCAGAGGGAGACCCAGTACTTC. This codes for CASTPRYGQRETQYF.

V and J are TRBV5-5 and TRBJ2-2; 9 bases agree with TRBD1. Per germline, CDR1 SGHKS and CDR2 YYEKEE (reference sequence). The CDR3 is 16 amino acids. Losses at the gene ends were 4 bases for V and 9 bases for J; bases not matched to a gene: 13. The CDR3 DNA is TGTGCCAGCAGCGCGACAGGGGGGGTATTCGTGCGGGAGCTGTTTTTT. Residues: CASSATGGVFVRELFF.

This chain links TRBV7-9 with TRBJ2-1, with D unresolved. This CDR3 is 12 amino acids long. V was trimmed by 0 bases and J by 9 bases, leaving 6 bases between them. The germline V gene has CDR1 SEHNR and CDR2 FQNEAQ (reference sequence). CDR3 region: CASSLAGGEQFF. The CDR3 DNA follows: TGTGCCAGCAGCTTAGCTGGCGGTGAGCAGTTCTTC.

This clone occurred once. The rearrangement uses TRBV19 and TRBJ2-3, with TRBD2 as a possible D gene (5 bases). The CDR3 contains 14 residues. V gave up 5 bases and J gave up 4 bases, with 13 bases separating them. Germline V gives CDR1 LNHDA, CDR2 SQIVND (reference sequence). CDR3 residues: CASSVLTGADTQYF. The DNA of the CDR3 is TGTGCCAGTAGTGTATTGACCGGGGCAGATACGCAGTATTTT.

This clone has only a few counts. This chain joins TRBV28 and TRBJ1-1, with 8 bases identical to TRBD1. In germline, CDR1 is MDHEN, CDR2 SYDVKM. The CDR3 spans 15 residues. V was pared by 4 bases and J by 1 base, with 5 bases of the junction left unmatched. As DNA, the CDR3 is TGTGCCAGCAGTTCGGGGACAGGTCGGAACACTGAAGCTTTCTTT. It translates to CASSSGTGRNTEAFF.